The rows below give T cell receptor beta chains drawn from one sample of a study of identical twins. One entry per CDR3 protein, called by TCRdb with MiXCR from the 5' RACE reads. The table records just under 650,000 distinct CDR3 sequences, 7.1% of them present only once. The same data also went into a second study, on yellow fever vaccine responses in identical twins.

The sequenced sample consisted of PBMCs. All receptors come from a woman aged 18-29 years in good health. Each CDR3 is given without its conserved first and last residue. Clone size is given for some rows only: seen once, a few or many times, or a class if the clone is expanded.

>TRBV20-1|TRBJ2-2|many
SARDRSTGELF
>TRBV24-1|TRBJ2-1|many
ATSDLVSGGAREQF
>TRBV5-5|TRBJ2-3|many
ASSWGDSFTDTQY
>TRBV29-1|TRBJ2-3|many
SVVGGDTDTQY
>TRBV20-1|TRBJ1-1|-
SARAGGTEAF
>TRBV29-1|TRBJ1-5|-
SVSDTVNQPQH
>TRBV11-2|TRBJ1-1|-
ASSSRPNTEAF
>TRBV14|TRBJ2-1|few
ASSQGSGARNEQF
>TRBV20-1|TRBJ2-4|few
SASQGASIPLAKNIQY
>TRBV7-2|TRBJ2-7|few
ASSLRQHGGEQY
>TRBV9|TRBJ2-3|-
ASSVQASGGGYTDTQY
>TRBV29-1|TRBJ2-7|few
SVGRGYSYEQY
>TRBV5-1|TRBJ2-2|many
ASNFGQGQGGTGELF
>TRBV12-3/TRBV12-4|TRBJ2-5|-
ASSLGIRGQETQY
>TRBV6-4|TRBJ2-2|few
ASSQQVPGQLDSNTGELF
>TRBV2|TRBJ2-3|-
AGRLADTQY
>TRBV11-2|TRBJ2-2|many
ASTTPEGSWELF
>TRBV15|TRBJ2-5|many
ATKTGQQETQY
>TRBV4-1|TRBJ1-1|-
ASSRTGRDTEAF
>TRBV6-5|TRBJ1-5|many
ASSYPEWGQPQH
>TRBV3-1|TRBJ2-2|many
ASREGYNTGELF
>TRBV3-1|TRBJ2-1|-
ASSQRAGRGGDEQF
>TRBV20-1|TRBJ2-7|many
SARDGSNEQY
>TRBV4-2|TRBJ2-1|many
ASSQRAPRDNEQF
>TRBV7-9|TRBJ2-1|-
ASSLGRIFREQF
>TRBV19|TRBJ2-3|-
ASSPRDGRGSTDTQY
>TRBV5-1|TRBJ1-2|-
ASSHDSYYGYT
>TRBV7-9|TRBJ2-7|few
ASSFGTSGDSYEQY
>TRBV4-1|TRBJ2-1|few
ASSQEGDSEQF
>TRBV5-6|TRBJ2-3|-
ASSRGGVFTDTQY
>TRBV6-4|TRBJ2-3|-
ASSFNGATDTQY
>TRBV10-3|TRBJ2-7|many
ATREGRGTYEQY
>TRBV3-1|TRBJ2-2|many
ASSQIGPHETGELF
>TRBV7-9|TRBJ2-3|-
ASSPTSGIFPDTQY
>TRBV6-1|TRBJ1-1|-
ASRWTGGTEAF
>TRBV19|TRBJ2-7|-
ASRSLALGEQY
>TRBV20-1|TRBJ2-7|-
SSSQAQGLKQY
>TRBV12-3/TRBV12-4|TRBJ1-5|many
ASSSGQGNQPQH
>TRBV20-1|TRBJ2-7|many
SAAGTSVSYEQY
>TRBV20-1|TRBJ2-3|few
SARDPPTRPGGGTDTQY
>TRBV6-5|TRBJ1-2|many
ASSYSDRGIYGYT
>TRBV11-2|TRBJ2-2|few
ASSQQGTGELF
>TRBV5-1|TRBJ2-7|many
ASRPGLSYEQY
>TRBV9|TRBJ1-2|-
ASSVGLQALYGYT
>TRBV7-2|TRBJ2-7|-
ASSLASGGAYEQY
>TRBV20-1|TRBJ1-5|many
SARQENQPQH
>TRBV5-1|TRBJ1-6|many
ASSLWSSYNSPLH
>TRBV20-1|TRBJ1-2|-
TLGSRGQLGRNGYT
>TRBV28|TRBJ1-1|few
ASSPRRGANTEAF
>TRBV6-1|TRBJ1-6|-
ASRPILSSYNSPLH
>TRBV27|TRBJ2-5|many
ASSLQGLAGGWETQY
>TRBV12-3/TRBV12-4|TRBJ2-7|-
ASSLNGGGPYEQY